A single T cell receptor (beta chain) is shown here with its context. Its specificity is not known. At sampling all donors were nominally healthy, likely with unrecorded immune exposures. CDR1 and CDR2 (germline): MRHNA, SNTAGT. V lost 2 bases to trimming and J lost 7 bases; unmatched junction nucleotides: 8. This CDR3 spans 15 amino acids. The primer mix had 60 Vbeta and 13 Jbeta primers. Here immunoSEQ multiplex PCR was the method, and the copy in TCRdb shows in-frame clones only, minus some. Among more than 150,000 clones listed, around 80% were seen once. The data derive from a study of cytomegalovirus exposure and HLA in healthy donors. Broader study findings: The Asian-associated ancestry cluster reportedly had fewer N-insertions than the 666-donor mean in a later analysis.

The TCR sequence derives from a woman between 45 and 65 years old in good health and CMV-seropositive. The sequenced material came from PBMCs. The gene calls are TRBV6-4 and TRBJ2-1; 7 nucleotides line up with TRBD1. The CDR3 DNA reads as TGTGCCAGCAGTGACGGGAGAGGGGGCCTGAATGAGCAGTTCTTC. Its translation: CASSDGRGGLNEQFF.